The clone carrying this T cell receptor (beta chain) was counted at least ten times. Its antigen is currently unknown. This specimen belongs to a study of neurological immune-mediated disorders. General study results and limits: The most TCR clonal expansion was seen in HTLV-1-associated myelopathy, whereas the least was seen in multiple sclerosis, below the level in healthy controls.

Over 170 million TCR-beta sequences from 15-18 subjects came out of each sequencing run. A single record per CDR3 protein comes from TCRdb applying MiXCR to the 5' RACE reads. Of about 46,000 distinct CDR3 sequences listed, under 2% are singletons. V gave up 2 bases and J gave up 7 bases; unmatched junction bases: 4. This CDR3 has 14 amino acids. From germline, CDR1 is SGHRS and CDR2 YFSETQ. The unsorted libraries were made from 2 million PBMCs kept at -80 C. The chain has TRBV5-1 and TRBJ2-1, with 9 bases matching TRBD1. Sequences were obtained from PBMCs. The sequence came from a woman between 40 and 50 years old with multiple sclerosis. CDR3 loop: CASSLQGARNEQFF. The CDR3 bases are TGCGCCAGCAGCTTACAGGGGGCGAGGAATGAGCAGTTCTTC.